Presented here are 6 T cell receptor beta chains from one specimen sequenced in a study of shared clonotypes between healthy human individuals. In the naive CD8 group, cells lacked CD45RO and were positively selected for CCR7, so terminally differentiated effector memory CD45RA+ cells were left out. Using immunoSEQ multiplex PCR, the repertoire was profiled, and TCRdb retains in-frame clones only, with some absent. The top ten hold 0.11% of the sample, which has hundreds of thousands of clones, approximately 96% seen once. The sample taken for sequencing was naive CD8+ T cells sorted from blood. These receptors came from a woman aged 25-40 years in good health.

The chain employs TRBV29-1 and TRBJ1-2, with a possible D match to TRBD1 (5 bases). Germline CDR1 SQVTM, CDR2 ANQGSEA. The germline V and J ends were trimmed by 3 bases and 8 bases, with 19 bases remaining between them. This CDR3 spans 14 amino acids. CDR3 in DNA: TGCAGCGTTGAGGTCACGGACAACTTCTCGGGCTACACCTTC. It yields the protein CSVEVTDNFSGYTF.

The V call is TRBV4-1, the J call TRBJ2-1; D ambiguous. Germline V CDR1 and CDR2: MGHRA, YSYEKL. The CDR3 is 13 residues long. V was trimmed by 5 bases and J by 7 bases, leaving 12 bases between them. The CDR3 DNA follows: TGCGCCAGCAGCGGGATAGCTCGGAATGAGCAGTTCTTC. Amino acids: CASSGIARNEQFF.

This clone has just a few counts. V gene TRBV6-5 combines with J gene TRBJ2-7; 10 nucleotides line up with TRBD2. Losses at the gene ends were 6 bases for V and 2 bases for J; bases not matched to a gene: 7. Germline lookup yields CDR1 MNHEY and CDR2 SVGAGI. This CDR3 is 15 amino acids long. Written as DNA, the CDR3 is TGTGCCAGCAGGGAGAGCGGGAGGGCTCCCTACGAGCAGTACTTC. This gives the protein CASRESGRAPYEQYF.

The chain joins TRBV29-1 to TRBJ1-2, with D unresolved. The CDR3 has 11 residues. V lost 4 bases and J 1 base, leaving 4 bases between the germline ends. Germline loops: CDR1 SQVTM, CDR2 ANQGSEA. CDR3 DNA sequence: TGCAGCGTTGCTTTTAACTATGGCTACACCTTC. Its translation: CSVAFNYGYTF.

The chain carries TRBV28 and TRBJ1-2; 8 bases fit TRBD1. V shed 2 bases and J 2 bases; nucleotides not matched to a gene: 4. CDR1 is MDHEN and CDR2 is SYDVKM in the germline V gene. The CDR3 spans 15 residues. In DNA, the CDR3 is TGTGCCAGCAGTTTAGATCAGGGGGCGAACTATGGCTACACCTTC. Translating gives CASSLDQGANYGYTF.

The chain joins TRBV28 to TRBJ2-3; TRBD2 is a possible D gene (5 bases). CDR1 and CDR2 from the germline V gene are MDHEN and SYDVKM. There are 15 residues in the CDR3. V was shortened by 6 bases and J by 0 bases, with 13 bases between the two germline ends. The CDR3 DNA follows: TGTGCCAGCAGGAGGGTGCACTCTAGCACAGATACGCAGTATTTT. Translation gives CASRRVHSSTDTQYF. Based on the CDR3 plus reference TRBV28 and TRBJ2-3, the full variable domain is DVKVTQSSRYLVKRTGEKVFLECVQDMDHENMFWYRQDPGLGLRLIYFSYDVKMKEKGDIPEGYSVSREKKERFSLILESASTNQTSMYLCASRRVHSSTDTQYFGPGTRLTVL.